This T cell receptor (beta chain) was documented in a study of cytomegalovirus exposure and HLA in healthy donors. Points on this clone: Its antigen is still unknown.

TCRdb's copy holds only in-frame clones and misses some; the assay was immunoSEQ multiplex PCR. The sample carries about 160,000 clones, roughly 86% recorded once. Whole-study results and caveats: Overall, around 160 TCR beta chains were annotated as cytomegalovirus-associated. Subsequent analysis revealed that first-cohort TCR clusters tended to co-occur in the 100 to 150 validation repertoires.

The junction had 10 bases not matched to a gene; V was cut back by 5 bases and J by 5 bases. CDR3 size: 16 residues. From germline, CDR1 is SGHDN and CDR2 FVKESK. The specimen was PBMCs. This TCR was sampled from a man aged 18 to 29 in good health and CMV-seropositive. The chain recombines TRBV14 with TRBJ2-2; 8 positions match TRBD2. The CDR3 DNA sequence: TGTGCCAGCAGCGTAATGGCGGGACTAGAAACCGGGGAGCTGTTTTTT. Protein product: CASSVMAGLETGELFF.